Listed here are 11 T cell receptor beta chains from one sample, sequenced in a study of post-analysis software for immune sequencing data. Overall study results and limits: Relative to controls, patients had 4 or 5 TRBV segments at higher frequency, with TRBV5-6, TRBV5-1 and TRBV20-1 among these.

TCR beta cDNA libraries had unique molecular identifiers. Using its own MiXCR run on the PCR reads, TCRdb lists one record per CDR3 protein. The sample shows roughly 540,000 distinct CDR3 sequences, around 31% of them seen only once. Their specific antigens are unknown. The sequenced sample consisted of blood. The receptors shown here come from a girl aged 2 to 17 with multiple sclerosis.

The J gene is TRBJ1-1, the V gene TRBV7-2; D gene unclear. The CDR3 runs to 15 residues. Germline assignment: CDR1 SGHTA and CDR2 FQGNSA. The V end lost 1 base, the J end lost 4 bases, and 13 bases lay between the germline ends. The CDR3 spells CASSLEGLTSTEAFF. The CDR3 DNA sequence: TGTGCCAGCAGCTTAGAGGGCCTCACAAGCACTGAAGCTTTCTTT. Combining the CDR3 with reference TRBV7-2 and TRBJ1-1 gives the whole variable domain GAGVSQSPSNKVTEKGKDVELRCDPISGHTALYWYRQSLGQGLEFLIYFQGNSAPDKSGLPSDRFSAERTGGSVSTLTIQRTQQEDSAVYLCASSLEGLTSTEAFFGQGTRLTVV.

This clonotype was counted only a few times. This chain uses TRBV12-3 or TRBV12-4 with TRBJ2-7; 9 bases line up with TRBD1. CDR3 length: 16 amino acids. The J segment lost 2 bases and the V segment lost 3 bases, leaving 8 bases of the junction unmatched. The CDR3 sequence is CASSFGWTGATYEQYF. The DNA of the CDR3 is TGTGCCAGCAGTTTCGGGTGGACAGGGGCGACCTACGAGCAGTACTTC.

The CDR3 spells CASSPRRSWDQPQHF. CDR3 sequence (DNA): TGTGCCAGCTCCCCTAGGAGAAGTTGGGATCAGCCCCAGCATTTT. The J gene is TRBJ1-5, the V gene TRBV18; D call uncertain. Germline CDR1 KGHSH, CDR2 LQKENI. The V end was cut by 6 bases, the J end by 5 bases, with 17 bases between. The CDR3 has 15 amino acids.

The chain carries TRBV12-5 and TRBJ1-1; maybe TRBD1 (5 bases). Germline values: CDR1 LGHNT, CDR2 FRNRAP. The CDR3 has 13 amino acids. Trimming removed 1 base at V and 4 bases at J, with 7 bases between. Written as DNA, the CDR3 is TGTGCTAGTGGTTTGGGCGGGGGCACTGAAGCTTTCTTT. Amino acid sequence: CASGLGGGTEAFF.

This clonotype was counted between two and nine times. This chain's CDR3 is CASSVEEGEAFF. In DNA form, the CDR3 reads TGTGCCAGCAGCGTGGAAGAGGGTGAAGCTTTCTTT. The J gene is TRBJ1-1, the V gene TRBV7-9; D gene ambiguous. In germline, CDR1 is SEHNR, CDR2 FQNEAQ (reference sequence). Between the trimmed V and J ends, which lost 5 bases and 7 bases, there was a span of 11 bases. This CDR3 is built from 12 residues.

This rearrangement joins TRBV7-8 to TRBJ1-6, with 7 bases identical to TRBD1. The V gene end was trimmed by 1 base and the J gene end by 7 bases; junction bases not matched to a gene: 7. Germline CDR1 and CDR2: SGHVS and FQNEAQ. This CDR3 contains 16 residues. The CDR3 nucleotides are TGTGCCAGCAGCTTAGAAAGGCTAGGGGGCAATTCACCCCTCCACTTT. Protein sequence: CASSLERLGGNSPLHF.

The rearrangement links TRBV10-2 to TRBJ1-1, with D unclear. The CDR3 covers 14 residues. CDR1 and CDR2 (germline): WSHSY, SAAADI. Trimming shortened V by 4 bases and J by 1 base, and 10 bases separated the two germline ends. The chain's CDR3 is CASSGRGQNTEAFF. The CDR3 DNA is TGCGCCAGCAGTGGGAGAGGCCAGAACACTGAAGCTTTCTTT.

This clonotype has just a few counts. The rearrangement links TRBV5-1 to TRBJ1-1; 10 bases map to TRBD1. The CDR3 extends over 17 amino acids. Trimming took 4 bases from V and 6 from J; bases not matched to a gene: 15. CDR1 and CDR2 (germline): SGHRS, YFSETQ. The CDR3 is CASSPGAGTGESAEAFF. The CDR3 coding sequence is TGCGCCAGCAGCCCTGGGGCCGGGACAGGGGAGAGCGCTGAAGCTTTCTTT. Looking up the rest from reference TRBV5-1 and TRBJ1-1 gives the full variable domain: KAGVTQTPRYLIKTRGQQVTLSCSPISGHRSVSWYQQTPGQGLQFLFEYFSETQRNKGNFPGRFSGRQFSNSRSEMNVSTLELGDSALYLCASSPGAGTGESAEAFFGQGTRLTVV.

The chain joins TRBV4-1 to TRBJ2-1, with a possible D match to TRBD2 (5 bases). Germline CDR1 reads MGHRA; CDR2 reads YSYEKL. Trimming removed 3 bases at V and 8 bases at J, with 11 bases between. This CDR3 region has 13 residues. The CDR3 sequence is CASSHWRAHEQFF. The CDR3 nucleotides read TGCGCCAGCAGCCACTGGCGGGCCCATGAGCAGTTCTTC.

This clonotype was counted only a few times. V is TRBV5-1 and J is TRBJ2-5; TRBD2 matches 9 bases. This CDR3 contains 15 residues. Trimming removed 4 bases from V and 5 bases from J; junction bases left unmatched: 9. The germline gives CDR1 SGHRS, CDR2 YFSETQ. The CDR3 sequence: CASSAAGGSFETQYF. The DNA for the CDR3 is TGCGCCAGCAGCGCAGCGGGGGGATCATTTGAGACCCAGTACTTC.

This clonotype was counted a few times. This chain links TRBV5-6 with TRBJ1-2; D is possibly TRBD1 (5 bases). This CDR3 is built from 16 residues. CDR1 SGHDT and CDR2 YYEEEE come from the germline V gene. Trimming stripped 4 bases from V and 0 bases from J, with 16 bases between. The CDR3 here is CASSGGTGRPNYGYTF. CDR3 sequence (DNA): TGTGCCAGCAGCGGAGGAACGGGACGGCCTAACTATGGCTACACCTTC.